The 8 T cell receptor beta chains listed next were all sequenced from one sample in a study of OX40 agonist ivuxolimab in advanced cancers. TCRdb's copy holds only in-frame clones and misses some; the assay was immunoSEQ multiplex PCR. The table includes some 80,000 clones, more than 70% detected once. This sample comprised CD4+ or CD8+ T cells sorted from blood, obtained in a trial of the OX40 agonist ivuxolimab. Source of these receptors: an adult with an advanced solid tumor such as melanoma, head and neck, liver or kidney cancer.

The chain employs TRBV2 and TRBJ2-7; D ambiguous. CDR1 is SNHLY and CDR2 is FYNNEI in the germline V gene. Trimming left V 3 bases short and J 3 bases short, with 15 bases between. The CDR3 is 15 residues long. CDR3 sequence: CASSDIPLWDYEQYF. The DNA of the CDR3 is TGTGCCAGCAGTGATATCCCTCTATGGGACTACGAGCAGTACTTC.

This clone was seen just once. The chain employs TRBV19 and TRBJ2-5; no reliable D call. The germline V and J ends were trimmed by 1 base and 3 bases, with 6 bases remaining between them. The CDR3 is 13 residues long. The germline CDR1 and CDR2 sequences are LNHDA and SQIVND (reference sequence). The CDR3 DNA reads TGTGCCAGTAGTATAGGTGCGGAAGAGACCCAGTACTTC. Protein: CASSIGAEETQYF. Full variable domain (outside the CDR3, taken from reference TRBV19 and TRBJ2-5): DGGITQSPKYLFRKEGQNVTLSCEQNLNHDAMYWYRQDPGQGLRLIYYSQIVNDFQKGDIAEGYSVSREKKESFPLTVTSAQKNPTAFYLCASSIGAEETQYFGPGTRLLVL.

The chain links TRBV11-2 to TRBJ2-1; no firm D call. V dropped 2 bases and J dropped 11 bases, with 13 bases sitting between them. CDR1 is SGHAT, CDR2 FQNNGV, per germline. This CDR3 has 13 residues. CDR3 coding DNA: TGTGCCAGCAGCTTAACGGCTGGAGACCAGCAGTTCTTC. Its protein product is CASSLTAGDQQFF.

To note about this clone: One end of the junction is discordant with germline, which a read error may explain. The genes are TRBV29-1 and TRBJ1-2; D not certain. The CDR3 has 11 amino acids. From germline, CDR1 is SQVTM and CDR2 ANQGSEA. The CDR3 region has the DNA TGCAGCGTTCAAGAGAGATATGGCTACACCTTC. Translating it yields CSVQERYGYTF.

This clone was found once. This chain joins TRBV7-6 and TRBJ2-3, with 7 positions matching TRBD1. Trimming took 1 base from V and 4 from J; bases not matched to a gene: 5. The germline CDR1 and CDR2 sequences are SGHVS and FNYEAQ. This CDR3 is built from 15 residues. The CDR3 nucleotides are TGTGCCAGCAGCTTAGACAGGGGAGTCTCAGATACGCAGTATTTT. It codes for CASSLDRGVSDTQYF.

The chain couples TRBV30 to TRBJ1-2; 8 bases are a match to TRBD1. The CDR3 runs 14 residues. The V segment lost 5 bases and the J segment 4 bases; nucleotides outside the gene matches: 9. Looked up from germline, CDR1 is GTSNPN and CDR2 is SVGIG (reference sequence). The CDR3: CAWGETGVLYGYTF. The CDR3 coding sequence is TGTGCCTGGGGGGAGACAGGGGTTCTCTATGGCTACACCTTC.

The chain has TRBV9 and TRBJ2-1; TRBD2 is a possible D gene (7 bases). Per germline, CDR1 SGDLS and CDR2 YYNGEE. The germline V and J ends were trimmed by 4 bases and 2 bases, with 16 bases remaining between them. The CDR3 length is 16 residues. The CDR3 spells CASSPRGRGAYNEQFF. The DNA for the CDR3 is TGTGCCAGCAGCCCCCGTGGGAGGGGGGCCTACAATGAGCAGTTCTTC.

The CDR3 region has the DNA TGTGCCAGCAGCGCGACAGGGAAACGAGGGGAGCAGTTCTTC. Encoded protein: CASSATGKRGEQFF. The J gene is TRBJ2-1, the V gene TRBV6-1, with 7 nucleotides matching TRBD1. Germline CDR1 is MNHNS and CDR2 is SASEGT. This CDR3 contains 14 residues. V lost 6 bases and J lost 10; bases outside the gene matches: 12.